These 20 T cell receptor beta chains came from one sample sequenced in a study of early T cells in non-severe SARS-CoV-2 infection. TCRdb reanalysed the 5' RACE reads using MiXCR and keeps one entry per CDR3 protein. The sample shows about 52,000 distinct CDR3 sequences, around a tenth of them seen only once. Sequenced sample: whole blood. These receptors were taken from an adult who was a healthcare worker with PCR-confirmed SARS-CoV-2 infection or an uninfected control (not recorded which).

V is TRBV5-1 and J is TRBJ1-1, with D unresolved. The CDR3 extends over 15 amino acids. V lost 0 bases and J 0 bases, leaving 9 bases between the germline ends. CDR1 SGHRS and CDR2 YFSETQ come from the germline V gene. CDR3 residues: CASSLGSGLNTEAFF. CDR3 nucleotides: TGCGCCAGCAGCTTGGGTTCGGGTCTGAACACTGAAGCTTTCTTT.

Ten or more counts support this clonotype. This chain joins TRBV7-2 and TRBJ1-1; 7 bases are shared with TRBD1. The CDR3 totals 13 residues. CDR1 and CDR2 (germline): SGHTA, FQGNSA. Losses at the gene ends were 5 bases for V and 5 bases for J; bases not matched to a gene: 5. CDR3 protein: CASSTRQGTEAFF. As DNA, the CDR3 is TGTGCCAGCAGCACAAGACAGGGAACTGAAGCTTTCTTT.

The chain combines TRBV27 with TRBJ2-1, with no clear D. Germline lookup yields CDR1 MNHEY and CDR2 SMNVEV (reference sequence). There are 13 residues in the CDR3. Between the trimmed V and J ends, which lost 7 bases and 3 bases, there was a span of 10 bases. The CDR3 DNA sequence: TGTGCCAGCAACCTCCAAGGCTACAATGAGCAGTTCTTC. Its translation is CASNLQGYNEQFF.

The chain joins TRBV6-1 to TRBJ2-2, with 11 bases aligning to TRBD2. The germline V gene encodes CDR1 MNHNS and CDR2 SASEGT. CDR3 size: 17 residues. The J segment lost 0 bases and the V segment lost 7 bases, leaving 7 bases of the junction unmatched. The CDR3 spells CASTALAGGANTGELFF. The CDR3, as DNA: TGTGCCAGCACCGCGCTAGCGGGGGGCGCGAACACCGGGGAGCTGTTTTTT.

V gene TRBV27 combines with J gene TRBJ2-2; 10 bases are shared with TRBD1. The V gene's germline CDR1 is MNHEY and CDR2 SMNVEV (reference sequence). This CDR3 contains 16 residues. V dropped 3 bases and J dropped 7; count of bases not matched to a gene: 8. In nucleotides, the CDR3 is TGTGCCAGCAGTTTCTTGGGACAGGGGTTCAACGGGGAGCTGTTTTTT. It encodes CASSFLGQGFNGELFF.

This clonotype was counted between two and nine times. The V gene is TRBV27, the J gene TRBJ2-4; a weak D match, TRBD2 (6 bases). The CDR3 length is 13 residues. CDR1 and CDR2 from the germline V gene are MNHEY and SMNVEV (reference sequence). V was trimmed by 6 bases and J by 1 base, leaving 7 bases between them. The CDR3 spells CASRRGAKNIQYF. The CDR3 nucleotides are TGTGCCAGCAGACGGGGGGCCAAAAACATTCAGTACTTC.

This chain connects TRBV13 to TRBJ2-3; TRBD2 aligns across 11 bases. The junction had 6 bases not matched to a gene; V was cut back by 2 bases and J by 5 bases. In germline, CDR1 is PRHDT, CDR2 FYEKMQ (reference sequence). The CDR3 extends over 16 amino acids. The CDR3 sequence is CASSLLLAGGGDTQYF. The CDR3 DNA is TGTGCCAGCAGCTTACTCCTAGCGGGGGGCGGAGATACGCAGTATTTT.

By share, this clonotype ranks as medium-sized. The chain joins TRBV14 to TRBJ2-5; 8 nucleotides line up with TRBD2. Trimming removed 0 bases from V and 5 bases from J; junction bases left unmatched: 11. The germline V gene has CDR1 SGHDN and CDR2 FVKESK. This CDR3 has 17 residues. The DNA for the CDR3 is TGTGCCAGCAGCCAAGAAACCCGGACTAGCCCAGAGGAGACCCAGTACTTC. Residues: CASSQETRTSPEETQYF.

This rearrangement joins TRBV3-1 to TRBJ2-6; D is undetermined. CDR3 length: 18 residues. The germline CDR1 and CDR2 sequences are LGHDT and YNNKEL (reference sequence). Trimming removed 0 bases at V and 4 bases at J, with 16 bases between. CDR3 sequence: CASSQDGTGLSGANVLTF. In nucleotides, the CDR3 is TGTGCCAGCAGCCAAGATGGCACTGGGCTCTCCGGGGCCAACGTCCTGACTTTC.

About this clonotype itself: The conserved phenylalanine or tryptophan is not found at the CDR3 terminus, so this likely reflects a read error. It is unclear where the CDR3 begins or ends on the DNA, so no DNA is shown, and the CDR3 is as TCRdb lists it. The CDR3 here is CASSGGGNTIYS. The chain recombines TRBV21-1 with TRBJ1-3; whether TRBD1, the table's D call, matches the DNA was not checked. TRBV21-1 is a documented pseudogene. A total of 12 residues make up the CDR3, ends included.

By share of the sample, this clonotype is medium-sized. The J gene is TRBJ1-1, the V gene TRBV20-1; no firm D call. The V and J ends lost 0 bases and 0 bases respectively, with 14 bases between them. The CDR3 is made up of 16 amino acids. Germline CDR1 and CDR2: DFQATT and SNEGSKA (reference sequence). As DNA, the CDR3 is TGCAGTGCTAGAGATATCGCGAGCGGGATGAACACTGAAGCTTTCTTT. This translates into CSARDIASGMNTEAFF.

The J gene is TRBJ2-5, the V gene TRBV29-1; 14 bases match TRBD2. The CDR3 totals 16 residues. V lost 6 bases, J lost 0 bases, and 6 bases stayed unmatched. The germline V gene has CDR1 SQVTM and CDR2 ANQGSEA. The CDR3 bases are TGCAGCGTAGATGGACTAGCGGGGGGCTACCAAGAGACCCAGTACTTC. Amino acid sequence: CSVDGLAGGYQETQYF.

Many counts were recorded for this clonotype. This chain uses TRBV10-1 with TRBJ1-1; D remains unclear. Per the germline V gene, CDR1 is WNHNN and CDR2 is SYGVQD (reference sequence). The CDR3 has 13 residues. V lost 3 bases, J lost 2 bases, and 7 bases lay in between. Here the CDR3 DNA reads TGCGCCAGCAGTGATGGCGAAAACACTGAAGCTTTCTTT. Encoded protein: CASSDGENTEAFF.

The table lists this clonotype with a few counts. The V and J genes are TRBV3-1 and TRBJ2-2, with TRBD1 identical over 7 bases. The germline V gene encodes CDR1 LGHDT and CDR2 YNNKEL (reference sequence). CDR3 length: 14 amino acids. V was pared by 6 bases and J by 4 bases, with 5 bases of the junction left unmatched. The CDR3 DNA reads as TGTGCCAGCAGGCCGGGACAGCTCACCGGGGAGCTGTTTTTT. Its protein product is CASRPGQLTGELFF.

This clonotype has a count of ten or more. The rearrangement uses TRBV19 and TRBJ1-5; no clear D gene. Germline V gene sequence: CDR1 LNHDA, CDR2 SQIVND (reference sequence). The CDR3 runs 16 residues. V was pared by 2 bases and J by 0 bases, with 11 bases between. CDR3 sequence reads: CASSIYRPVSNQPQHF. The CDR3 bases are TGTGCCAGTAGTATATATCGGCCGGTTAGCAATCAGCCCCAGCATTTT.

The chain joins TRBV10-1 to TRBJ1-3; 7 bases are shared with TRBD1. After removal of 0 bases from V and 0 bases from J, the junction contained 5 bases not matched to a gene. There are 17 residues in the CDR3. Germline V gives CDR1 WNHNN, CDR2 SYGVQD (reference sequence). CDR3 protein: CASSESTGRGSGNTIYF. The CDR3, as DNA: TGCGCCAGCAGTGAGTCGACAGGGAGAGGCTCTGGAAACACCATATATTTT.

This clonotype was detected a few times. The CDR3 region has the DNA TGTGCCAGCAGTGAAGCGACGGATCGGGATAATTCACCCCTCCACTTT. Amino acid sequence: CASSEATDRDNSPLHF. This chain joins TRBV2 and TRBJ1-6; no firm D call. V lost 0 bases to trimming and J lost 5 bases, with 11 bases between them. Germline CDR1 and CDR2: SNHLY and FYNNEI. CDR3 length: 16 residues. The whole variable domain, remainder taken from reference TRBV2 and TRBJ1-6, is EPEVTQTPSHQVTQMGQEVILRCVPISNHLYFYWYRQILGQKVEFLVSFYNNEISEKSEIFDDQFSVERPDGSNFTLKIRSTKLEDSAMYFCASSEATDRDNSPLHFGNGTRLTVT.

This clonotype was found a few times. V usage is TRBV20-1 and J usage is TRBJ2-7; weak D call: TRBD2 (7 bases). V lost 3 bases, J lost 3 bases, and 18 bases lay in between. Per the germline V gene, CDR1 is DFQATT and CDR2 is SNEGSKA (reference sequence). The CDR3 consists of 15 residues. DNA of the CDR3: TGCAGTGCTAGCCGAGGGGGGGGATTATTCTACGAGCAGTACTTC. This gives the protein CSASRGGGLFYEQYF.

The chain is built from TRBV9 and TRBJ2-5, with 8 bases lining up with TRBD1. The germline V gene has CDR1 SGDLS and CDR2 YYNGEE. The CDR3 has 16 amino acids. The trim removed 0 bases at V and 4 bases at J, leaving 8 bases unmatched. This CDR3 reads CASSVDPGGLGETQYF. Written as DNA, the CDR3 is TGTGCCAGCAGCGTAGATCCAGGGGGCTTGGGAGAGACCCAGTACTTC.

CDR3 sequence reads: CACSRGTGGGEQFF. CDR3 nucleotides: TGTGCCTGCTCCAGAGGGACAGGGGGCGGTGAGCAGTTCTTC. V usage is TRBV6-6 and J usage is TRBJ2-1; 12 bases line up with TRBD1. The V gene end was trimmed by 11 bases and the J gene end by 9 bases; junction bases not matched to a gene: 11. The CDR3 is made up of 14 amino acids. CDR1 and CDR2 (germline): MNHNY, SVGAGI (reference sequence).